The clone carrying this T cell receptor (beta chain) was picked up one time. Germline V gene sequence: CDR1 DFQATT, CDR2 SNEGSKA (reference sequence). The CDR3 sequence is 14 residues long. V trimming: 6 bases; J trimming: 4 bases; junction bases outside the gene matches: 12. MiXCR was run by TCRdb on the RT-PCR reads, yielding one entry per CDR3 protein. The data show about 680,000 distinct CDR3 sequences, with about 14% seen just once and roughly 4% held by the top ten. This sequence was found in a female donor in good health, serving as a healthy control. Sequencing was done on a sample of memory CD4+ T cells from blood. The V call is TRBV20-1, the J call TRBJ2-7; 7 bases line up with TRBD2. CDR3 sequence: CSAQGGRERYEQYF. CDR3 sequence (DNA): TGCAGTGCGCAGGGTGGGCGGGAGCGGTACGAGCAGTACTTC.